One sample yielded the 13 T cell receptor beta chains listed below, sequenced in a study of T cell repertoires in cytomegalovirus infection. One entry per CDR3 protein, called by TCRdb with MiXCR from the reads. The sample holds approximately 290,000 distinct CDR3 sequences, about 26% seen once. The sequenced material came from PBMCs. The receptors were gathered from a human donor in good health (CMV status not recorded). Some clones in this sample may be carry-over from other donors' samples.

This clonotype was found many times. The V gene is TRBV7-2, the J gene TRBJ1-4, with 7 positions matching TRBD1. V dropped 4 bases and J dropped 8; count of bases not matched to a gene: 10. The CDR3 runs to 15 residues. CDR1 and CDR2 from the germline V gene are SGHTA and FQGNSA. Written as DNA, the CDR3 is TGTGCCAGCAGCTCCCGGGGAGGGGGCATGGAAAAACTGTTTTTT. Residues: CASSSRGGGMEKLFF.

This clonotype was counted ten times or more. The genes are TRBV7-8 and TRBJ2-1; D gene uncertain. Germline V gives CDR1 SGHVS, CDR2 FQNEAQ. This CDR3 is 15 amino acids long. Between the trimmed V and J ends, which lost 5 bases and 7 bases, there was a span of 18 bases. CDR3: CASSPSVYQHNEQFF. The CDR3 DNA sequence: TGTGCCAGCAGCCCAAGTGTCTACCAACATAATGAGCAGTTCTTC.

The chain employs TRBV2 and TRBJ2-1; no reliable D call. The germline V gene has CDR1 SNHLY and CDR2 FYNNEI. V gave up 7 bases and J gave up 1 base, with 14 bases separating them. The CDR3 covers 15 residues. CDR3 bases: TGTGCCAGCAAACGACAAGCAAATTCCTACAATGAGCAGTTCTTC. Translation gives CASKRQANSYNEQFF.

The V call is TRBV20-1, the J call TRBJ1-2; D is undetermined. The V gene's germline CDR1 is DFQATT and CDR2 SNEGSKA (reference sequence). The CDR3 covers 11 residues. Trimming pared 0 bases from V and 7 bases from J, leaving 6 bases between. The CDR3 sequence is CSAREKTGYTF. The CDR3 coding sequence is TGCAGTGCTAGAGAGAAAACTGGCTACACCTTC.

This clonotype was counted ten times or more. This chain joins TRBV10-3 and TRBJ2-7; unclear D gene. V was pared by 8 bases and J by 5 bases, with 19 bases between. The CDR3 is made up of 14 amino acids. Germline lookup yields CDR1 ENHRY and CDR2 SYGVKD. The CDR3 reads CAIGPRNLGNEQYF. The CDR3 DNA reads TGTGCCATCGGGCCGCGGAACCTCGGCAACGAGCAGTACTTC.

This chain connects TRBV7-8 to TRBJ2-7, with 7 bases aligning to TRBD2. The CDR3 covers 16 residues. The V and J ends lost 4 bases and 2 bases, in that order; junction bases with no gene match: 11. CDR1 and CDR2 (germline): SGHVS, FQNEAQ. This chain's CDR3 is CASSSITSVLPYEQYF. CDR3 bases: TGTGCCAGCAGCTCGATAACTAGCGTATTACCCTACGAGCAGTACTTC.

This chain uses TRBV19 with TRBJ2-1; weak D call: TRBD2 (6 bases). The germline CDR1 and CDR2 sequences are LNHDA and SQIVND (reference sequence). V dropped 4 bases and J dropped 6 bases, with 19 bases sitting between them. The CDR3 sequence is 16 residues long. The CDR3 loop is CASSRGLVLGGNEQFF. In DNA form, the CDR3 reads TGTGCCAGTAGTAGGGGATTAGTTCTGGGGGGCAATGAGCAGTTCTTC.

The chain is built from TRBV6-2 or TRBV6-3 and TRBJ2-4, with 16 bases matching TRBD2. Trimming removed 2 bases from V and 3 bases from J; junction bases left unmatched: 7. The CDR3 spans 19 residues. The germline V gene encodes CDR1 MNHEY and CDR2 SVGEGT. CDR3 loop: CASSYAGTSGRGIKNIQYF. The CDR3 bases are TGTGCCAGCAGTTACGCCGGGACTAGCGGGAGGGGCATCAAAAACATTCAGTACTTC.

This clonotype was seen at least ten times. The J gene is TRBJ2-1, the V gene TRBV6-2 or TRBV6-3, with 8 positions matching TRBD2. Germline-derived CDR1 and CDR2 are MNHEY and SVGEGT. With V trimmed by 7 bases and J by 7 bases, 12 bases remained unmatched. This CDR3 contains 15 residues. This CDR3 reads CASTLGPSGWNEQFF. For the CDR3, the DNA is TGTGCCAGCACCCTGGGGCCTAGCGGGTGGAATGAGCAGTTCTTC.

This clonotype came up once. The V call is TRBV12-5, the J call TRBJ1-1; D is undetermined. Germline-derived CDR1 and CDR2 are LGHNT and FRNRAP. The V end lost 1 base, the J end lost 1 base, and 4 bases lay between the germline ends. The CDR3 is made up of 13 amino acids. In nucleotides, the CDR3 is TGTGCTAGTGGTTTGGGACAGAACACTGAAGCTTTCTTT. As protein: CASGLGQNTEAFF.

This rearrangement joins TRBV29-1 to TRBJ2-1; 14 bases agree with TRBD2. Germline V gives CDR1 SQVTM, CDR2 ANQGSEA. J gave up 8 bases and V 6 bases, and 6 bases lay outside the gene matches. The CDR3 is made up of 14 amino acids. CDR3 sequence: CSVRGTSGSDEQFF. The CDR3 DNA follows: TGCAGCGTGCGCGGGACTAGCGGGAGCGATGAGCAGTTCTTC.

This clonotype has only a few counts. V is TRBV2 and J is TRBJ2-7; D might be TRBD1 or TRBD2, each matching 5 bases. Germline V gene sequence: CDR1 SNHLY, CDR2 FYNNEI. The CDR3 totals 12 residues. V lost 9 bases and J 4 bases, leaving 13 bases between the germline ends. CDR3 protein: CARGRQEYEQYF. CDR3 sequence (DNA): TGTGCCAGGGGACGGCAAGAATACGAGCAGTACTTC.

Concerning this clonotype: One end of the junction fails to match germline, which may point to a read error. The chain has TRBV28 and TRBJ2-2; D gene ambiguous. This CDR3 comprises 15 residues. From germline, CDR1 is MDHEN and CDR2 SYDVKM. In nucleotides, the CDR3 is TGTGCCAGTCGGTCTCCCGCACCGAAAACCGGGGAGCTGTTTTTT. Its translation is CASRSPAPKTGELFF.